A single TCR beta chain is shown here with its context. Its recognized antigen is unknown. One base away there is no much larger clone; base qualities are not given. The record originates from a study of Graves' ophthalmopathy and Graves' hyperthyroidism (dated by TCRdb to the late 2010s). Describing the broader study: Peripheral blood samples were taken at the time of initial diagnosis, before any treatment was given. To tell Graves' ophthalmopathy apart from Graves' hyperthyroidism, and to predict which patients would progress to ophthalmopathy, the study relied on TCR beta repertoire signatures. In total, 135 blood samples were TCR-sequenced: some 40 ophthalmopathy, under 85 hyperthyroidism and some 17 hyperthyroidism-to-ophthalmopathy patients. A discovery set of more than 90 patients (43 ophthalmopathy, about 55 stable hyperthyroidism) was enrolled to explore V-J signatures distinguishing ophthalmopathy from hyperthyroidism. For independent validation, a separate cohort was made up of about 18 hyperthyroidism patients plus 17 patients who later progressed from hyperthyroidism to ophthalmopathy. In over 5 hyperthyroidism patients, the T-cell repertoires found in thyroid tissue were compared with those found in blood. Once sampling was done, hyperthyroidism patients were given methimazole at a starting dose of 30 mg daily, while ophthalmopathy patients were given high-dose intravenous methylprednisolone.

The paper as a whole reports these results and caveats: Sample size was not statistically predetermined, and group allocation was not concealed from the investigators. In cross-validation, the 13-signature model distinguished ophthalmopathy from stable hyperthyroidism with about 90% sensitivity and around 83% specificity, while in the test set the corresponding values were around 79% and 71%. Among expanded thyroid clonotypes with frequency above 0.001, most also showed up in blood, which suggests that blood repertoires may reflect the thyroid immune response. In validation, the model predicted ophthalmopathy progression with 70.59% sensitivity and 72% to 80% specificity; some 13 predicted patients were CT-confirmed with GO in a median of approximately 6.5 months.

The ophthalmopathy patients had moderately to severely active disease, with a Clinical Activity Score of 3 or higher, a NOSPECS grade of 4 or higher, and a disease duration of less than 3 months. Anyone with other autoimmune diseases, uncontrolled infections, pregnancy or lactation was excluded from the study. Diagnosis relied on clinical symptoms, serum thyroxine, TRAb, thyroid ultrasound and orbital computed tomography. PBMCs were isolated from more than 8 ml of fresh peripheral blood by Ficoll-Paque density gradient centrifugation. Total RNA was extracted with Trizol reagent and quality-checked on an Agilent 2100 Bioanalyzer. TCR beta CDR3 regions were amplified from RNA transcripts for repertoire sequencing. A first-round RT-PCR used HTBI primers with the Qiagen OneStep RT-PCR kit, followed by a second-round multiplex PCR, size selection and purification. Libraries were sequenced paired-end with 100 bp reads on an Illumina HiSeq2000. On the study's bioinformatics: Reads were processed with SOAPnuke, discarding reads with adapters, uncalled bases, mean Phred below 15, or no exact constant-primer or identifier match. High-quality paired reads were merged with COPE v1.2.5. Each unique nucleotide sequence was treated as a clonotype, and MiTCR v1.1 was used to align the clonotypes to the IMGT TRB V, D and J references. Only V-J combinations with frequency above 0.0001 were analysed, covering approximately 99% of repertoires. For each V-J combination, a TCR clonal expansion and chaos score was defined as F50 clonal expansion divided by the chaos observed in the TCRdist matrix. Welch's t-statistics and random forest were used to narrow the features down to 13 V-J combinations, which were then fed into a naive Bayes classifier. The Morisita-Horn index was used to measure how similar the thyroid and blood repertoires were. TCRdb reworked the public reads: Q25 trimming with fastp, MiXCR clone assembly, productive beta chains retained. Duplicate CDR3 protein sequences are folded into a single record with the most common DNA and genes. V and J calls and clone size were set by TCRdb, not the authors. The sample table lists 600,000 to 700,000 distinct CDR3 sequences, about two fifths of them with a count of one. Around 3.3% of the sample rests with the top ten.

The CDR3 covers 19 residues, taking in both the cysteine and the phenylalanine. Only the CDR3 region is kept as DNA, spanning 57 bases read in frame from base 1. The germline V gene (reference sequence) specifies LNHDA as CDR1 and SQIVND as CDR2. Clipping removes 7 bases from V and 0 bases from J, with 13 as the unmatched junction base count. This chain joins TRBV19 to TRBJ2-6, with TRBD2 identical over 9 junction bases. The source is an adult man with Graves' ophthalmopathy. Material for sequencing was peripheral blood. The DNA sequence reads TGTGCCAGTACTCGATTTGGCCTAGCGGGATACTCTGGGGCCAACGTCCTGACTTTC. It specifies CASTRFGLAGYSGANVLTF.